The sequence of this TCR beta chain was determined in a study of response to subunit inactivated influenza vaccine. General observations from the study: That few new T cells are recruited by each seasonal influenza vaccination was the authors' suggestion.

This clonotype came up a few times. What it recognizes is unknown. TCRdb analysed the RT-PCR reads with MiXCR anew, one entry per CDR3 protein. Here the sample spans 710,000 or so distinct CDR3 sequences, around 16% being singletons. Trimming left V 1 base short and J 7 bases short, with 14 bases between. This CDR3 is 14 amino acids long. Germline V CDR1 and CDR2: SGHTA, FQGNSA. The sequence came from a man aged 45-65 years who received an inactivated influenza vaccine. The chain couples TRBV7-2 to TRBJ2-7, with D perhaps matching TRBD2 (6 bases). This specimen consisted of PBMCs from blood, obtained less than 13 days after vaccination. CDR3 sequence reads: CASSLDWGAGEQYF. The DNA of the CDR3 is TGTGCCAGCAGCTTAGATTGGGGCGCGGGGGAGCAGTACTTC.